This TCR beta chain is from a study of T cell changes during pregnancy in multiple sclerosis. This table comes from immunoSEQ multiplex PCR, and its TCRdb copy is limited to in-frame clones, with some not included. In the table there are 45,000 to 50,000 clones, around 92% of which are singletons. The germline V gene encodes CDR1 SEHNR and CDR2 FQNEAQ (reference sequence). The CDR3 loop spans 15 amino acids. V was pared by 4 bases and J by 1 base, with 14 bases between. The clonotype was recovered from a female donor with multiple sclerosis, enrolled in a pregnancy study. The source material was CD8+ T cells from peripheral blood mononuclear cells, sampled after pregnancy. The chain links TRBV7-9 to TRBJ2-7; D is perhaps TRBD1 (5 bases). CDR3 nucleotide sequence: TGTGCCAGCAGCTCATGGATGCAGGGATCCTACGAGCAGTACTTC. This encodes CASSSWMQGSYEQYF.